This T cell receptor beta chain was documented in a study of blood T cell repertoires in COVID-19. Study background: PBMCs, B-cell-depleted T cells, or T cells were the source of the cDNA or gDNA that made up the material.

CDR1 and CDR2 (germline): MDHEN, SYDVKM. The CDR3 is made up of 15 amino acids. Germline trimming cut 4 bases from V and 7 bases from J; bases unmatched to any gene: 8. Authors' data handling: Reference gene primer amplification gave nucleated cell count estimates. TCRdb keeps only in-frame clones here, not all; method: immunoSEQ multiplex PCR. That table gives V, J and clone size, and the DNA gave D and trimming. The data show approximately 300,000 clones, around 84% seen once. Concerning this clone itself: The same CDR3 arises from other DNA sequences in this sample as well.

Sequencing used PBMCs or T cells enriched from blood (not recorded which). This TCR was sampled from a woman aged 25-40 years who had been exposed to COVID-19. This sequence joins TRBV28 and TRBJ2-7; 12 bases agree with TRBD1. CDR3 nucleotides: TGTGCCAGCAGTTCACCGGGACAGGGGGCTGGTGAGCAGTACTTC. Protein sequence: CASSSPGQGAGEQYF.